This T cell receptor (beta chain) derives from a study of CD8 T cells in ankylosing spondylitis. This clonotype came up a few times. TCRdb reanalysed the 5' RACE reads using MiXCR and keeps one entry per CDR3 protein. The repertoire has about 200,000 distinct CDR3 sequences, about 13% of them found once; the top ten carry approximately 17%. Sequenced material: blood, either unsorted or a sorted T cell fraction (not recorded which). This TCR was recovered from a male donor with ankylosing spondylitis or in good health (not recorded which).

As DNA, the CDR3 is TGTGCCACCCTTCAGGACAGGGCGATCGAGCAGTACTTC. Translated: CATLQDRAIEQYF. The rearrangement joins TRBV2 to TRBJ2-7; 8 bases fit TRBD1. V gave up 10 bases and J gave up 6 bases; unmatched junction bases: 11. The germline CDR1 and CDR2 sequences are SNHLY and FYNNEI. The CDR3 sequence is 13 residues long.